One TCR beta chain is described in this entry. Its antigen remains unidentified. At one end, the junction sequence differs from germline, possibly due to a read error. These data are taken from a study of blood T cells in healthy people across ages. The study's findings and limits: Per-million-T-cell TCR beta diversity fell roughly linearly with age.

The CDR3 extends over 11 amino acids. Germline CDR1 reads SGHDN; CDR2 reads FVKESK. Combining a sample-barcoded 5' primer with a J-beta primer mix, a second PCR ran for roughly 7 to 12 cycles. TCRdb redid the calling of the 5' RACE reads with MiXCR, one entry per CDR3 protein. In the table there are some 1.4 million distinct CDR3 sequences, approximately 38% of which are singletons. The origin of this receptor is a woman aged 18-30 years in good health. Specimen: blood. The rearrangement links TRBV14 to TRBJ2-1, with D uncertain. The CDR3 sequence is CPSSQDLEQFF. CDR3 DNA: TGTCCCAGCAGCCAAGATTTAGAGCAGTTCTTC.